The 9 T cell receptor beta chains below all came from one sample that was sequenced in a study of cytomegalovirus exposure and HLA in healthy donors listed by TCRdb under 2017. The library was built by means of the immunoSEQ multiplex PCR assay. The multiplex PCR relied on a mix of 60 forward primers for TCR Vbeta segments and 13 reverse primers for TCR Jbeta segments. The table was pulled from immuneACCESS by TCRdb, which kept in-frame rearrangements only. Such tables lose some clones; where checked, under half of the loss comes from unresolved V genes, and the rest has no known cause. In this sample the table shows some 150,000 clones, 75% of which occur a single time. The ten largest clones capture 2.5% to 4% of the sample. The sequenced sample consisted of PBMCs. All receptors derive from a man aged 40-49 years in good health and CMV-seronegative.

The chain is built from TRBV6-1 and TRBJ2-4; D is perhaps TRBD1 (5 bases). V was shortened by 6 bases and J by 0 bases, with 9 bases between the two germline ends. This CDR3 is 14 amino acids long. CDR1 and CDR2 (germline): MNHNS, SASEGT. The CDR3 region is CASRTVLAKNIQYF. CDR3 nucleotides: TGTGCCAGCAGGACAGTGCTAGCCAAAAACATTCAGTACTTC.

V is TRBV6-5 and J is TRBJ1-1; D gene unclear. In germline, CDR1 is MNHEY, CDR2 SVGAGI. The CDR3 spans 15 residues. V was shortened by 7 bases and J by 2 bases, with 17 bases between the two germline ends. The CDR3, as DNA: TGTGCCAGCATCCCCCCGGGAGGCCCCAACACTGAAGCTTTCTTT. Amino acids: CASIPPGGPNTEAFF.

The genes are TRBV18 and TRBJ1-2; 7 nucleotides match TRBD1. This CDR3 spans 16 amino acids. Unmatched junction bases numbered 12, after V lost 1 base and J lost 7 bases. Germline V CDR1 and CDR2: KGHSH, LQKENI. The CDR3 is CASSPRQGEGLSGYTF. CDR3 sequence (DNA): TGTGCCAGCTCACCACGTCAGGGGGAAGGTCTCTCTGGCTACACCTTC.

The J gene is TRBJ2-7, the V gene TRBV10-2, with TRBD2 matching over 9 bases. Trimming took 2 bases from V and 5 from J; bases not matched to a gene: 7. The CDR3 is 15 residues long. In germline, CDR1 is WSHSY, CDR2 SAAADI. The CDR3: CASSETAGGPHEQYF. The CDR3 DNA sequence: TGCGCCAGCAGTGAGACGGCGGGGGGGCCCCACGAGCAGTACTTC.

The chain is built from TRBV10-3 and TRBJ2-7, with 9 bases matching TRBD1. J gave up 1 base and V 6 bases, and 1 base lay outside the gene matches. The V gene's germline CDR1 is ENHRY and CDR2 SYGVKD. This CDR3 has 13 residues. CDR3 residues: CAIRGTGSYEQYF. In DNA, the CDR3 is TGTGCCATCAGGGGGACAGGGTCCTACGAGCAGTACTTC.

The chain is built from TRBV27 and TRBJ1-2, with TRBD1 identical over 7 bases. V trimming: 3 bases; J trimming: 4 bases; junction bases outside the gene matches: 5. Germline V lookup: CDR1 MNHEY, CDR2 SMNVEV (reference sequence). The CDR3 length is 14 residues. The CDR3 DNA is TGTGCCAGCAGTTTTCTTGGACAGGTCTATGGCTACACCTTC. It yields the protein CASSFLGQVYGYTF.

The V and J genes are TRBV4-3 and TRBJ2-2; D is unclear. Germline assignment: CDR1 LGHNA and CDR2 YSLEER. This CDR3 has 13 residues. Trimming stripped 0 bases from V and 6 bases from J, with 5 bases between. The CDR3: CASSQDRSGELFF. The CDR3 DNA reads as TGCGCCAGCAGCCAAGACAGGTCCGGGGAGCTGTTTTTT.

V is TRBV4-1 and J is TRBJ1-4, with TRBD1 identical over 7 bases. V lost 2 bases to trimming and J lost 0 bases; unmatched junction nucleotides: 6. This CDR3 is built from 17 residues. Germline V lookup: CDR1 MGHRA, CDR2 YSYEKL. The CDR3 coding sequence is TGCGCCAGCAGCCAAACGGACAGGCCACCAACTAATGAAAAACTGTTTTTT. Its protein product is CASSQTDRPPTNEKLFF.

This clone was seen once. The rearrangement joins TRBV9 to TRBJ2-4, with D perhaps matching TRBD1 (5 bases). V dropped 3 bases and J dropped 0 bases, with 10 bases sitting between them. Germline assignment: CDR1 SGDLS and CDR2 YYNGEE. CDR3 length equals 15 residues. The CDR3 DNA reads TGTGCCAGCAGCGGGGTAGGGGCAGCCAAAAACATTCAGTACTTC. It translates to CASSGVGAAKNIQYF.